Listed here are 12 T cell receptor beta chains from one sample, sequenced in a study of beta chain features in type 1 diabetes. Expressed TCRB transcripts were sequenced, since all the RNA that had been isolated was reverse transcribed. Clones were read by immunoSEQ multiplex PCR, and TCRdb kept only the in-frame ones, dropping some. The profile shows a few hundred thousand clones, approximately 11% of them singletons. The sequenced material came from central memory CD4+ T cells from blood. The origin of the receptors is a man aged 18 to 30 in good health.

The chain combines TRBV9 with TRBJ1-1; D not resolved. Trimming left V 0 bases short and J 6 bases short, with 15 bases between. The CDR3 has 15 residues. The germline CDR1 and CDR2 sequences are SGDLS and YYNGEE. The CDR3 sequence: CASSVANLGGAEAFF. The CDR3 DNA is TGTGCCAGCAGCGTAGCGAACCTCGGAGGCGCTGAAGCTTTCTTT. Together with reference TRBV9 and TRBJ1-1, the CDR3 gives the full variable domain: DSGVTQTPKHLITATGQRVTLRCSPRSGDLSVYWYQQSLDQGLQFLIQYYNGEERAKGNILERFSAQQFPDLHSELNLSSLELGDSALYFCASSVANLGGAEAFFGQGTRLTVV.

This clone was seen only a few times. The chain couples TRBV30 to TRBJ2-6; 9 nucleotides line up with TRBD1. With V trimmed by 0 bases and J by 3 bases, 3 bases remained unmatched. The germline V gene has CDR1 GTSNPN and CDR2 SVGIG (reference sequence). CDR3 length equals 16 residues. The CDR3 loop reads CAWSVGQGFGANVLTF. The CDR3 DNA sequence: TGTGCCTGGAGTGTAGGACAGGGGTTTGGGGCCAACGTCCTGACTTTC.

CDR3 DNA sequence: TGTGCCAGCAGCCGAGGGACAGGGGGGACCTACGAGCAGTACTTC. This sequence encodes CASSRGTGGTYEQYF. The rearrangement links TRBV6-6 to TRBJ2-7; 11 positions agree with TRBD1. The V gene end was trimmed by 6 bases and the J gene end by 2 bases; junction bases not matched to a gene: 6. The V gene's germline CDR1 is MNHNY and CDR2 SVGAGI (reference sequence). This CDR3 contains 15 residues.

Only a few counts were recorded for this clone. Other DNA sequences within the sample encode an identical CDR3. J is TRBJ2-1 and V is TRBV7-2; 7 bases fit TRBD1. Per germline, CDR1 SGHTA and CDR2 FQGNSA. With 1 base clipped from V and 8 bases from J, the junction kept 2 bases outside the gene matches. The CDR3 is 13 amino acids. The CDR3 DNA reads TGTGCCAGCAGCTTAGACAGGGGTGATGAGCAGTTCTTC. Amino acids: CASSLDRGDEQFF.

This clone was counted between two and nine times. The gene calls are TRBV15 and TRBJ2-7, with D perhaps TRBD1 (5 bases). Per the germline V gene, CDR1 is LNHNV and CDR2 is YYDKDF (reference sequence). V was trimmed by 1 base and J by 5 bases, leaving 12 bases between them. The CDR3 extends over 14 amino acids. The CDR3 sequence is CATSRGGQSNEQYF. The CDR3 DNA reads as TGTGCCACCAGCAGAGGTGGACAAAGCAACGAGCAGTACTTC.

This rearrangement joins TRBV19 to TRBJ2-3; a weak D match, TRBD2 (6 bases). The CDR3 spans 14 residues. The V end was cut by 6 bases, the J end by 5 bases, with 15 bases between. Germline-derived CDR1 and CDR2 are LNHDA and SQIVND (reference sequence). CDR3 protein: CASSNIQAGDTQYF. CDR3 bases: TGTGCCAGTAGCAACATTCAAGCGGGAGATACGCAGTATTTT.

Of note for this clone: This may stem from a read error, because a much larger clone lies one nucleotide away. The chain recombines TRBV30 with TRBJ2-2; TRBD2 matches at 16 bases. Trimming cost V 5 bases and J 1 base; bases outside gene matches: 7. CDR1 and CDR2 (germline): GTSNPN, SVGIG (reference sequence). This CDR3 contains 18 residues. The CDR3 protein is CAWLGGTSGRGNTGELFF. The CDR3 DNA is TGTGCCTGGCTCGGCGGGACTAGCGGGAGGGGGAACACCGGGGAGCTGTTTTTT. The complete variable domain, with remaining parts taken from reference TRBV30 and TRBJ2-2, reads SQTIHQWPATLVQPVGSPLSLECTVEGTSNPNLYWYRQAAGRGLQLLFYSVGIGQISSEVPQNLSASRPQDRQFILSSKKLLLSDSGFYLCAWLGGTSGRGNTGELFFGEGSRLTVL.

CDR3 DNA: TGTGCCAGCAGCTTGGGACAGAGCAATCAGCCCCAGCATTTT. Its translation: CASSLGQSNQPQHF. The chain couples TRBV7-9 to TRBJ1-5; 7 bases are a match to TRBD1. V dropped 3 bases and J dropped 1; count of bases not matched to a gene: 0. The germline CDR1 and CDR2 sequences are SEHNR and FQNEAQ (reference sequence). This CDR3 has 14 residues.

The chain couples TRBV4-2 to TRBJ2-5; 8 bases line up with TRBD1. The CDR3 consists of 19 residues. Germline V lookup: CDR1 LGHNA, CDR2 YNFKEQ. V gave up 0 bases and J gave up 0 bases; unmatched junction bases: 12. CDR3 coding DNA: TGTGCCAGCAGCCAAGATCTTGGCTCAGGGGGCACGTACCAAGAGACCCAGTACTTC. Its protein is CASSQDLGSGGTYQETQYF.

This clone has ten or more counts. The J gene is TRBJ1-1, the V gene TRBV29-1, with 8 bases matching TRBD1. After removal of 7 bases from V and 0 bases from J, the junction contained 4 bases not matched to a gene. In germline, CDR1 is SQVTM, CDR2 ANQGSEA. This CDR3 has 13 residues. Here the CDR3 DNA reads TGCAGCGCCGGGACAGGCTTGAACACTGAAGCTTTCTTT. It translates to CSAGTGLNTEAFF.

This clone was counted a few times. This sample includes further DNA sequences coding for the same CDR3. This rearrangement joins TRBV6-6 to TRBJ2-7, with 9 nucleotides matching TRBD1. Germline loops: CDR1 MNHNY, CDR2 SVGAGI (reference sequence). The CDR3 has 14 residues. Unmatched junction bases numbered 4, after V lost 6 bases and J lost 1 base. The CDR3 region has the DNA TGTGCCAGCAGACGGACAGGGGATTCCTACGAGCAGTACTTC. This encodes CASRRTGDSYEQYF.

This clone was observed a few times. The rearrangement joins TRBV5-4 to TRBJ2-6, with 9 bases matching TRBD1. In germline, CDR1 is SGHNT, CDR2 YYREEE (reference sequence). J was trimmed by 1 base and V by 3 bases; bases with no gene match: 8. The CDR3 extends over 18 amino acids. As DNA, the CDR3 is TGTGCCAGCAGCTACCCCGGGACAGGGTGGTCTGGGGCCAACGTCCTGACTTTC. Translating gives CASSYPGTGWSGANVLTF.